This is a list of T cell receptor beta chains from one sample in a study of a mutant IDH1 vaccine in newly diagnosed glioma. No cognate antigen is known for these TCRs. Generated by immunoSEQ multiplex PCR, the TCRdb table keeps only in-frame clones and is missing some. The sample lists about 28,000 clones; roughly 87% were seen once. This specimen was peripheral blood mononuclear cells (PBMCs), taken from a glioma patient whose treatment included an IDH1 peptide vaccine. All receptors derive from a woman between 40 and 50 years old with glioma. Some clones in this sample may be carry-over from other donors' samples. Both conserved end residues are part of each CDR3. The D gene is left open where the match is weak. The size of a clone is reported for some rows only, either as once, few or many, or as a class for expanded clones.

v_call	clone_size	j_call	d_call	cdr3_aa	cdr3_nt
TRBV27	few	TRBJ1-4	.	CASSRLNEKLFF	TGTGCCAGCAGTCGGTTGAATGAAAAACTGTTTTTT
TRBV13	once	TRBJ1-2	.	CASSLGGLGGYTF	TGTGCCAGCAGCTTAGGGGGATTGGGCGGCTACACCTTC
TRBV11-2	medium-sized	TRBJ1-5	.	CASSFTPNQPQHF	TGTGCCAGCAGCTTCACCCCTAATCAGCCCCAGCATTTT
TRBV5-3	.	TRBJ1-4	TRBD1	CARSSGTGRCAAYEKLFF	TGTGCCAGAAGTTCCGGGACAGGGAGATGTGCGGCCTATGAAAAACTGTTTTTT
TRBV15	.	TRBJ2-1	TRBD2	CATSRGLAGANEQFF	TGTGCCACCAGCAGAGGGTTAGCGGGGGCGAATGAGCAGTTCTTC
TRBV28	.	TRBJ2-2	TRBD1	CASSSPGQTHTGELFF	TGTGCCAGCAGTTCTCCGGGACAGACTCATACCGGGGAGCTGTTTTTT
TRBV18	.	TRBJ2-7	.	CASSPRDTSRNEQYF	TGTGCCAGCTCACCACGAGACACCTCAAGGAACGAGCAGTACTTC
TRBV29-1	.	TRBJ1-1	TRBD1	CSGLTGRGGEAFF	TGCAGCGGCTTGACAGGGCGAGGGGGTGAAGCTTTCTTT
TRBV15	once	TRBJ2-7	TRBD2	CATRRGLASGEQYF	TGTGCCACCCGGCGGGGACTAGCTTCAGGCGAGCAGTACTTC
TRBV6-5	.	TRBJ2-7	.	CASSYLGRNYEQYF	TGTGCCAGCAGTTACCTGGGCAGGAACTACGAGCAGTACTTC
TRBV15	.	TRBJ1-2	.	CATSGGRGGYGYTF	TGTGCCACCAGCGGCGGAAGGGGGGGCTATGGCTACACCTTC
TRBV28	once	TRBJ1-5	TRBD1	CATDRKQGNQPQHF	TGTGCCACCGACAGAAAACAGGGGAATCAGCCCCAGCATTTT
TRBV29-1	.	TRBJ1-6	.	CSVETDTNSPLHF	TGCAGCGTTGAAACGGATACTAATTCACCCCTCCACTTT
TRBV7-2	.	TRBJ2-7	.	CASNSTRHEQYF	TGTGCCAGCAACTCGACTCGACATGAGCAGTACTTC
TRBV6-4	.	TRBJ2-1	.	CASSSGDNNEQFF	TGTGCCAGCAGTTCCGGGGATAACAATGAGCAGTTCTTC
TRBV6-4	.	TRBJ1-5	.	CASSEMIDQPQHF	TGTGCCAGCAGTGAAATGATAGATCAGCCCCAGCATTTT
TRBV15	once	TRBJ1-2	.	CATSRDLGLLGYTF	TGTGCCACCAGCAGAGATCTGGGGTTGTTGGGCTACACCTTC
TRBV7-3	few	TRBJ1-5	.	CASSGTVNQPQHF	TGTGCCAGCAGCGGGACGGTCAATCAGCCCCAGCATTTT
TRBV7-9	.	TRBJ1-1	.	CASSYRATEAFF	TGTGCCAGCAGCTACAGGGCGACTGAAGCTTTCTTT
TRBV6-1	once	TRBJ2-1	.	CASSEGRSLYYNEQFF	TGTGCCAGCAGTGAAGGTAGGAGCCTCTACTACAATGAGCAGTTCTTC
TRBV11-3	.	TRBJ2-2	.	CASSSDRRGTGELFF	TGTGCCAGCAGCTCGGACAGACGGGGCACCGGGGAGCTGTTTTTT
TRBV6-1	.	TRBJ2-7	TRBD2	CASSGARTSGSYEQYF	TGTGCCAGCAGTGGTGCCCGGACTAGCGGCTCCTACGAGCAGTACTTC
TRBV6-4	.	TRBJ2-7	.	CARPGLTTYEQYF	TGTGCCAGACCGGGACTGACAACCTACGAGCAGTACTTC
TRBV28	.	TRBJ2-5	.	CASSPPGANQETQYF	TGTGCCAGCAGTCCTCCGGGGGCGAACCAAGAGACCCAGTACTTC
TRBV19	.	TRBJ2-3	TRBD2	CASSSDGLADADTQYF	TGTGCCAGTAGTTCCGACGGACTAGCGGATGCAGATACGCAGTATTTT
TRBV25-1	.	TRBJ1-1	.	CASSESGGSWNTEAFF	TGTGCCAGCAGTGAATCTGGAGGGAGCTGGAACACTGAAGCTTTCTTT
TRBV11-2	.	TRBJ1-5	.	CASSLGTAVGNQPQHF	TGTGCCAGCAGCCTAGGGACGGCAGTGGGCAATCAGCCCCAGCATTTT
TRBV5-1	once	TRBJ1-1	.	CASSSRTQNTEAFF	TGCGCCAGCAGCTCCCGGACACAAAACACTGAAGCTTTCTTT
TRBV5-1	.	TRBJ1-1	.	CASGGQGPLNTEAFF	TGCGCCAGCGGGGGTCAGGGCCCTCTGAACACTGAAGCTTTCTTT
TRBV29-1	.	TRBJ2-4	.	CSVPLRGDIQYF	TGCAGCGTTCCGCTCAGGGGGGACATTCAGTACTTC
TRBV2	.	TRBJ2-7	.	CASTRRYEQYF	TGTGCCAGCACCAGGAGATACGAGCAGTACTTC
TRBV11-2	.	TRBJ2-7	TRBD1	CASSQTGTVFYEQYF	TGTGCCAGCAGTCAAACCGGGACAGTCTTCTACGAGCAGTACTTC
TRBV7-2	.	TRBJ1-5	.	CASSLTPRAPQHF	TGTGCCAGCAGCTTAACCCCCCGCGCGCCCCAGCATTTT
TRBV28	once	TRBJ1-5	TRBD1	CASTAAGQGADQPQHF	TGTGCCAGCACCGCCGCGGGACAGGGGGCAGATCAGCCCCAGCATTTT
TRBV10-2	once	TRBJ1-1	.	CASSEWGGGTEAFF	TGCGCCAGCAGTGAATGGGGGGGCGGCACTGAAGCTTTCTTT
TRBV6-4	.	TRBJ2-3	TRBD2	CASSLGPSGGADTQYF	TGTGCCAGCAGTCTGGGACCGTCGGGAGGGGCAGATACGCAGTATTTT
TRBV7-9	.	TRBJ2-3	TRBD1	CASSFYSNRGDTQYF	TGTGCCAGCAGCTTTTACTCGAACAGGGGCGATACGCAGTATTTT
TRBV5-8	.	TRBJ2-3	.	CASSPGASVYNTQYF	TGTGCCAGCAGCCCGGGGGCTAGCGTTTACAATACGCAGTATTTT
TRBV27	.	TRBJ2-7	.	CASRPNLGEQYF	TGTGCCAGCAGACCAAACCTGGGCGAGCAGTACTTC
TRBV4-2	.	TRBJ2-7	.	CASSQDLGAGTERYF	TGTGCCAGCAGCCAAGATTTGGGGGCCGGGACTGAGCGGTACTTC
TRBV10-1	.	TRBJ2-7	.	CANRDTYEQYF	TGCGCCAACCGGGACACCTACGAGCAGTACTTC
TRBV4-3	once	TRBJ1-3	.	CASSQDLALSGNTIYF	TGCGCCAGCAGCCAAGATTTGGCCCTTTCTGGAAACACCATATATTTT
TRBV4-3	.	TRBJ1-5	.	CASSQAARQPQHF	TGCGCCAGCAGCCAGGCCGCCAGGCAGCCCCAGCATTTT
TRBV27	.	TRBJ1-5	.	CASNNVGTSQPQHF	TGTGCCAGCAATAACGTCGGTACAAGTCAGCCCCAGCATTTT
TRBV4-1	.	TRBJ2-4	.	CASSPLTGRRGKNIQYF	TGCGCCAGCAGCCCCCTGACAGGGCGGAGGGGGAAAAACATTCAGTACTTC
TRBV7-9	.	TRBJ2-1	.	CASSFPTGEQFF	TGTGCCAGCAGCTTCCCGACGGGTGAGCAGTTCTTC
TRBV5-1	.	TRBJ2-7	TRBD2	CASSLLAGGLRNYEQYF	TGCGCCAGCAGCTTACTAGCGGGGGGACTCAGAAACTACGAGCAGTACTTC
TRBV28	.	TRBJ1-1	.	CASSLGGREAFF	TGTGCCAGCAGCCTTGGCGGGAGGGAAGCTTTCTTT
TRBV28	.	TRBJ1-2	.	CASSLSAGGLSGYTF	TGTGCCAGCAGTTTATCAGCGGGGGGTCTGAGTGGCTACACCTTC
TRBV18	.	TRBJ2-7	.	CASSPSVAKPYEQYF	TGTGCCAGCTCACCATCCGTAGCGAAACCCTACGAGCAGTACTTC
TRBV9	.	TRBJ1-2	.	CASSLEVGHGYTF	TGTGCCAGCAGCCTAGAGGTCGGGCACGGCTACACCTTC
TRBV5-1	.	TRBJ2-1	TRBD2	CASSFSGLAGGPVDFNEQFF	TGCGCCAGCAGCTTTTCTGGACTAGCGGGAGGGCCGGTTGATTTCAATGAGCAGTTCTTC
TRBV7-3	.	TRBJ1-2	.	CASSPRRGGYTF	TGTGCCAGCAGCCCCAGGAGAGGGGGCTACACCTTC
TRBV7-9	once	TRBJ2-4	TRBD2	CASSLDSSGDIQYF	TGTGCCAGCAGCTTGGACTCCAGCGGGGACATTCAGTACTTC
TRBV7-9	.	TRBJ1-3	TRBD1	CASSLAEDRRSGNTIYF	TGTGCCAGCAGCTTAGCTGAGGACAGGCGCTCTGGAAACACCATATATTTT
TRBV28	few	TRBJ1-5	.	CASSRGFNQPQHF	TGTGCCAGCTCCCGGGGGTTCAATCAGCCCCAGCATTTT
TRBV7-2	.	TRBJ1-3	.	CASSSREGRSGNTIYF	TGTGCCAGCAGCTCGAGGGAAGGGAGGTCTGGAAACACCATATATTTT
TRBV28	.	TRBJ1-5	TRBD1	CASRLRQGRNQPQHF	TGTGCCAGCAGACTTAGACAGGGTCGGAATCAGCCCCAGCATTTT